This T cell receptor beta chain was captured by sequencing in a study of blood T cell repertoires in COVID-19. V was cut by 2 bases and J by 7 bases, with 14 bases left in between. This CDR3 comprises 15 residues. Germline V gene data show CDR1 as SGHTA and CDR2 as FQGNSA. TCRdb keeps only in-frame clones here, not all; method: immunoSEQ multiplex PCR. The sample has 220,000 or so clones, roughly four fifths seen once. The sequenced sample consisted of peripheral blood. This rearrangement joins TRBV7-2 to TRBJ2-2; tentatively, D is TRBD2 (5 bases). The origin of this receptor is a woman over 75 with acute or convalescent COVID-19. For the CDR3, the DNA is TGTGCCAGCAGCTTAACGGCTAGCATGGACGGGGAGCTGTTTTTT. Translating it yields CASSLTASMDGELFF.